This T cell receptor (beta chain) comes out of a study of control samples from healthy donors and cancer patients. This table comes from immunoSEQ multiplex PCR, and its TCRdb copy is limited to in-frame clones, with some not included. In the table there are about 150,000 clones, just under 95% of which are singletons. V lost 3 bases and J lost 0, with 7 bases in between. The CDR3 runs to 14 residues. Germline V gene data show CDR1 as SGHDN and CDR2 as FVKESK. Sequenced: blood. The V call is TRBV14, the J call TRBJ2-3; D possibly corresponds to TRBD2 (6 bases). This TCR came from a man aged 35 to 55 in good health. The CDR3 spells CASSQAGSTDTQYF. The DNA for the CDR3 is TGTGCCAGCAGCCAGGCGGGGAGCACAGATACGCAGTATTTT.